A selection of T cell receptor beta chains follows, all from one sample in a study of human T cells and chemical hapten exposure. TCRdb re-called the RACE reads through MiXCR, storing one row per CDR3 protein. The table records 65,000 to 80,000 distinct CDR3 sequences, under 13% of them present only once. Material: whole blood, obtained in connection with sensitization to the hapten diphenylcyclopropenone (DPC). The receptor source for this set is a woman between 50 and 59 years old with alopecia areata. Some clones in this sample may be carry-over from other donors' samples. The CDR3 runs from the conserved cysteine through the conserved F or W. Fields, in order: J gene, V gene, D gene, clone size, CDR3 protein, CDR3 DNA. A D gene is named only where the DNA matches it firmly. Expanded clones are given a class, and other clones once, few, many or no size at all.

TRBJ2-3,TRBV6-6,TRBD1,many,CASSFGTGTSTDTQYF,TGTGCCAGCAGTTTCGGGACAGGGACTAGCACAGATACGCAGTATTTT
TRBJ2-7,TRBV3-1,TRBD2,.,CASSLGLAGGTYEQYF,TGTGCCAGCAGCCTGGGACTAGCGGGAGGGACGTACGAGCAGTACTTC
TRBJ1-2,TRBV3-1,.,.,CASSLSQLGRYGYTF,TGTGCCAGCAGCCTTAGCCAATTGGGACGGTATGGCTACACCTTC
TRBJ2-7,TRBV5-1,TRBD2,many,CASRPLTSGKIEQYF,TGCGCCAGCAGACCCCTGACTAGCGGGAAAATCGAGCAGTACTTC
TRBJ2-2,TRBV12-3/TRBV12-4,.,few,CASSFWSGELFF,TGTGCCAGCAGTTTTTGGTCCGGGGAGCTGTTTTTT
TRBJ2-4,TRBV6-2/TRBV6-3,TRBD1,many,CASSPGTGLPSAYF,TGTGCCAGCAGCCCCGGGACAGGGCTACCCTCTGCGTACTTC
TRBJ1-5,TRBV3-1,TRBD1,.,CASSQDTGQGNQPQHF,TGTGCCAGCAGCCAAGATACGGGACAGGGCAATCAGCCCCAGCATTTT
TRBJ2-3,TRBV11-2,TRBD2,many,CASSLRTSGLREDTQYF,TGTGCCAGCAGCTTGAGGACTAGCGGGCTAAGGGAAGATACGCAGTATTTT
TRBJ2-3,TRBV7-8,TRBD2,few,CASSFSSGAGDTQYF,TGTGCCAGCAGCTTCTCGAGCGGAGCGGGGGATACGCAGTATTTT
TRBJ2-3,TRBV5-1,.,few,CASRTGLGSTDTQYF,TGCGCCAGCAGGACGGGACTCGGAAGCACAGATACGCAGTATTTT
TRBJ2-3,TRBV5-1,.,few,CASSEASTTDTQYF,TGCGCCAGCAGCGAGGCTAGCACCACAGATACGCAGTATTTT
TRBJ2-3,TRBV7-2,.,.,CASSLAGLAASTDTQYF,TGTGCCAGCAGCTTAGCGGGGTTAGCGGCTAGCACAGATACGCAGTATTTT
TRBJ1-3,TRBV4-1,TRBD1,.,CASSQDGMRQGLVNTIYF,TGCGCCAGCAGCCAAGATGGTATGCGACAGGGCCTAGTCAACACCATATATTTT
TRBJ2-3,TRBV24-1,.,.,CATSDLSDEADTQYF,TGTGCCACCAGTGATTTGTCCGATGAGGCAGATACGCAGTATTTT
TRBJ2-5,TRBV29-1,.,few,CSVPGPDGETQYF,TGCAGCGTTCCGGGGCCGGACGGAGAGACCCAGTACTTC
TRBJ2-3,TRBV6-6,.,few,CAMAPGGTDTQYF,TGTGCCATGGCCCCGGGAGGCACAGATACGCAGTATTTT
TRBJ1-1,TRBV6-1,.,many,CASSEKSTGNTEAFF,TGTGCCAGCAGTGAAAAATCGACAGGTAACACTGAAGCTTTCTTT
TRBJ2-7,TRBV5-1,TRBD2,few,CASSSGLAGPYEQYF,TGCGCCAGCAGCTCGGGACTAGCGGGCCCCTACGAGCAGTACTTC